This T cell receptor beta chain was observed in a study of cytomegalovirus exposure and HLA in healthy donors. Study-wide points: Owing to their indistinguishability, certain V segments, notably TRBV6-2 and TRBV6-3, were excluded. Reportedly, TCR beta sequences accurately predicted HLA-A and HLA-B alleles in most subjects.

Germline CDR1 and CDR2: SGDLS and YYNGEE. CDR3 length: 16 amino acids. V lost 2 bases and J lost 4; bases outside the gene matches: 8. Both 60 Vbeta primers and 13 Jbeta primers went into the PCR. The method was immunoSEQ multiplex PCR; TCRdb's version includes in-frame clones alone and lacks a portion of them. The sample has more than 150,000 clones, 84% seen once. Turning to this clone: As yet, its antigen is unknown.

The rearrangement links TRBV9 to TRBJ1-4; 7 bases fit TRBD1. The sample was PBMCs. This receptor was taken from a girl aged 2-10 years in good health and CMV-seropositive. CDR3 residues: CASSVDTGEDNEKLFF. CDR3 coding DNA: TGTGCCAGCAGCGTTGATACAGGGGAAGATAATGAAAAACTGTTTTTT.